This T cell receptor beta chain came from a study of Ad26.COV2.S vaccination and SARS-CoV-2 variants. Study at large: Ad26.COV2.S, an intramuscular injection, was given once or twice 56 days apart. Study-wide results and limits: Vaccine recipients had higher spike-specific TCR breadth than placebo recipients. Vaccinees reportedly had broad spike-specific CD8+ and CD4+ T cell responses.

The V end was cut by 4 bases, the J end by 6 bases, with 12 bases between. The CDR3 sequence is 13 residues long. CDR1 SGHAT and CDR2 FQNNGV come from the germline V gene. The method was immunoSEQ multiplex PCR; TCRdb's version includes in-frame clones alone and lacks a portion of them. The sample lists about 350,000 clones; around 83% were seen once. This clone was detected only once. Its antigen is unidentified. Treatment here: roughly 20 received Ad26.COV2.S at low or high dose, single or two shots; roughly five received placebo; per-sample allocation not given. Material that was analyzed had been drawn on day 63 after the first vaccine or placebo injection.

The rearrangement uses TRBV11-2 and TRBJ1-2; no firm D call. Sequencing used peripheral blood, obtained in a trial of Ad26.COV2.S vaccine versus placebo. The receptor's source is a person aged 18-65 years who received the Ad26.COV2.S COVID-19 vaccine or a placebo. The CDR3 bases are TGTGCCAGCAGCTCCCTGCCTTCGAATGGCTACACCTTC. Protein: CASSSLPSNGYTF.